This T cell receptor beta chain was profiled in a study of T-cell memory formation after mild COVID-19. The CDR3 spans 17 residues. Germline V gives CDR1 LGHNA, CDR2 YNFKEQ. V gave up 0 bases and J gave up 4 bases; unmatched junction bases: 9. In this sample, this clonotype turned up a few times. The antigen is unknown. Study-level findings and limits: There was a balanced CD4/CD8 profile in clones contracting day 15 to 85, and later expanders leaned CD4+. For contracting clones, CD4+ ones sat mainly in CM and EM, CD8+ in EMRA. There was no confirmation that second-wave clones peaking on day 37 were SARS-CoV-2 specific.

5'RACE primed at constant segments yielded TCR alpha and TCR beta cDNA libraries bearing sample barcodes and UMIs. TCRdb called the 5' RACE reads again in MiXCR, with one record for every CDR3 protein. Of roughly 600,000 distinct CDR3 sequences listed, approximately 18% are singletons. V is TRBV4-2 and J is TRBJ2-7, with 10 bases lining up with TRBD2. The source of this sequence is an adult woman who had mild COVID-19 (a few samples of this study predate the infection). Cell type and time point are not known. The specimen sequenced was PBMCs or a T cell subset sorted from them (not recorded which). The CDR3 spells CASSQEGASGRGYEQYF. The DNA of the CDR3 is TGTGCCAGCAGCCAAGAGGGTGCTAGCGGGAGAGGTTACGAGCAGTACTTC.